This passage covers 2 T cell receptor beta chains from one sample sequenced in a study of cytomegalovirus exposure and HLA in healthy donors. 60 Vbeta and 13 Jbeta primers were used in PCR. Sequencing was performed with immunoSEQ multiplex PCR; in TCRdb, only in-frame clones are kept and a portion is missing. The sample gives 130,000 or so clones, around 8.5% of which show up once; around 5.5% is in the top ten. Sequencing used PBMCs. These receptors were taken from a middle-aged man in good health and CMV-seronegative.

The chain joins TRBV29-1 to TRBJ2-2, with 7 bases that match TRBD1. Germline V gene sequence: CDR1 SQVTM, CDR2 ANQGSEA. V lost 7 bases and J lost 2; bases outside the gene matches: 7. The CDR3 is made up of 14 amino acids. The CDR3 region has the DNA TGCAGCGCCCAGACAGGGTTCAACACCGGGGAGCTGTTTTTT. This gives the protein CSAQTGFNTGELFF.

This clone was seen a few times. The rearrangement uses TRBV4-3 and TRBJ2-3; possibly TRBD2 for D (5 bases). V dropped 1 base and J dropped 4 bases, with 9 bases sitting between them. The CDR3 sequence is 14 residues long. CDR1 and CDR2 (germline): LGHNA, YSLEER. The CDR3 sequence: CASSQGVGADTQYF. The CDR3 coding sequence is TGCGCCAGCAGCCAAGGGGTCGGGGCAGATACGCAGTATTTT.